The next 29 T cell receptor beta chains were all read from a single sample in a study of cytomegalovirus exposure and HLA in healthy donors. The PCR contained 60 Vbeta and 13 Jbeta primers. The method was immunoSEQ multiplex PCR; TCRdb's version includes in-frame clones alone and lacks a portion of them. Of approximately 220,000 clones detected, 60% to 80% appear once; the ten largest clones hold 1.8%. Sequences were obtained from PBMCs. These TCRs come from a woman aged 30 to 39 in good health and CMV-seronegative.

The gene calls are TRBV11-3 and TRBJ1-4; D ambiguous. The germline V gene has CDR1 SGHNT and CDR2 YENEEA. Trimming took off 3 bases at V and 8 bases at J, with 13 bases between the two ends. The CDR3 loop spans 14 amino acids. CDR3: CASSFFGSGEKLFF. CDR3 DNA sequence: TGTGCCAGCAGCTTTTTTGGGAGTGGAGAAAAACTGTTTTTT.

The count of this clone is one. The J gene is TRBJ2-5, the V gene TRBV7-3; 7 nucleotides match TRBD2. V lost 4 bases to trimming and J lost 5 bases; unmatched junction nucleotides: 10. Germline V gene sequence: CDR1 SGHTA, CDR2 FQGTGA. The CDR3 sequence is 15 residues long. CDR3 in amino acids: CASSSGGLAGETQYF. CDR3 nucleotides: TGTGCCAGCAGCTCCGGCGGATTAGCGGGCGAGACCCAGTACTTC. The entire variable domain, with the rest obtained from reference TRBV7-3 and TRBJ2-5, is as follows: GAGVSQTPSNKVTEKGKYVELRCDPISGHTALYWYRQSLGQGPEFLIYFQGTGAADDSGLPNDRFFAVRPEGSVSTLKIQRTERGDSAVYLCASSSGGLAGETQYFGPGTRLLVL.

CDR3 sequence reads: CASSESWRGGLDGYTF. The CDR3 DNA is TGTGCCAGCAGTGAAAGCTGGAGGGGCGGGTTGGATGGCTACACCTTC. This chain joins TRBV2 and TRBJ1-2; TRBD1 is a possible D gene (5 bases). Germline V gene lookup returns CDR1 SNHLY and CDR2 FYNNEI. V was trimmed by 2 bases and J by 6 bases, leaving 19 bases between them. CDR3 length equals 16 residues.

The rearrangement uses TRBV19 and TRBJ2-6, with 7 bases matching TRBD1. The V gene end was trimmed by 4 bases and the J gene end by 0 bases; junction bases not matched to a gene: 12. The CDR3 length is 19 residues. Germline lookup yields CDR1 LNHDA and CDR2 SQIVND (reference sequence). CDR3 sequence: CASSRAPRTGSSGANVLTF. The CDR3 nucleotides are TGTGCCAGTAGTAGGGCCCCAAGGACAGGTTCCTCTGGGGCCAACGTCCTGACTTTC.

The chain couples TRBV11-2 to TRBJ2-5, with 11 positions matching TRBD2. Trimming removed 1 base from V and 5 bases from J; junction bases left unmatched: 3. CDR1 and CDR2 (germline): SGHAT, FQNNGV. The CDR3 extends over 15 amino acids. The CDR3 reads CASSLVAGGKETQYF. Here the CDR3 DNA reads TGTGCCAGCAGCTTAGTAGCGGGAGGGAAGGAGACCCAGTACTTC.

This chain uses TRBV11-2 with TRBJ2-7, with 7 positions matching TRBD1. Germline V gene lookup returns CDR1 SGHAT and CDR2 FQNNGV. The V segment lost 5 bases and the J segment 2 bases; nucleotides outside the gene matches: 6. The CDR3 totals 14 residues. This CDR3 reads CASSHGQAPYEQYF. CDR3 sequence (DNA): TGTGCCAGCAGCCACGGACAGGCCCCCTACGAGCAGTACTTC.

This clone has just a few counts. The rearrangement joins TRBV9 to TRBJ2-3, with a tentative D call TRBD2 (6 bases). Germline V gene sequence: CDR1 SGDLS, CDR2 YYNGEE. The CDR3 length is 14 residues. The V gene lost 5 bases and the J gene lost 5 bases, with 15 bases spanning the gap. This chain's CDR3 is CASRFGREQDTQYF. The CDR3 DNA is TGTGCCAGCAGGTTTGGTCGGGAGCAAGATACGCAGTATTTT.

The chain joins TRBV7-6 to TRBJ2-3; the match to TRBD2 covers 9 bases. V was clipped by 1 base and J by 2 bases; unmatched bases: 1. The germline V gene has CDR1 SGHVS and CDR2 FNYEAQ. The CDR3 sequence is 15 residues long. In DNA, the CDR3 is TGTGCCAGCAGCTTAGGCGGGGGGGACACAGATACGCAGTATTTT. Amino acids: CASSLGGGDTDTQYF.

V is TRBV29-1 and J is TRBJ1-4; 9 bases match TRBD1. The CDR3 spans 13 residues. In germline, CDR1 is SQVTM, CDR2 ANQGSEA. V gave up 7 bases and J gave up 5 bases; unmatched junction bases: 5. CDR3 residues: CSAQQGANEKLFF. CDR3 coding DNA: TGCAGCGCCCAACAGGGGGCGAATGAAAAACTGTTTTTT.

This chain joins TRBV7-9 and TRBJ1-1; D gene uncertain. V was shortened by 8 bases and J by 6 bases, with 7 bases between the two germline ends. Germline V gene lookup returns CDR1 SEHNR and CDR2 FQNEAQ (reference sequence). There are 10 residues in the CDR3. CDR3 amino acids: CASGSAEAFF. CDR3 DNA sequence: TGTGCCAGCGGGAGCGCTGAAGCTTTCTTT.

This clone has only one observation. The gene calls are TRBV7-8 and TRBJ1-1; the D is unclear. With 3 bases removed from V and 0 bases from J, the gap between germline ends came to 14 bases. CDR3 size: 16 residues. CDR1 and CDR2 (germline): SGHVS, FQNEAQ. The CDR3 sequence: CASSFLREAMNTEAFF. The CDR3 DNA sequence: TGTGCCAGCAGCTTCCTCCGGGAGGCCATGAACACTGAAGCTTTCTTT.

The chain has TRBV5-4 and TRBJ2-3, with TRBD1 matching over 7 bases. V lost 4 bases to trimming and J lost 3 bases; unmatched junction nucleotides: 14. CDR3 size: 17 residues. CDR1 is SGHNT, CDR2 YYREEE, per germline (reference sequence). The CDR3 loop is CASSRNIGTASTDTQYF. CDR3 sequence (DNA): TGTGCCAGCAGCCGGAATATAGGGACAGCGTCAACAGATACGCAGTATTTT.

This clone was picked up a small number of times. J is TRBJ2-7 and V is TRBV7-3; 7 bases fit TRBD1. This CDR3 is built from 15 residues. V lost 3 bases, J lost 3 bases, and 8 bases stayed unmatched. Germline CDR1 is SGHTA and CDR2 is FQGTGA. This CDR3 reads CASSFQTGFGYEQYF. CDR3 DNA sequence: TGTGCCAGCAGCTTCCAGACAGGGTTCGGCTACGAGCAGTACTTC.

This clone came up once. J is TRBJ2-3 and V is TRBV6-4; 7 bases align to TRBD2. The CDR3 sequence is 18 residues long. CDR1 and CDR2 (germline): MRHNA, SNTAGT. Losses at the gene ends were 0 bases for V and 3 bases for J; bases not matched to a gene: 12. In nucleotides, the CDR3 is TGTGCCAGCAGTGACTCCCCCGGCGCGGGAGATCAAACAGATACGCAGTATTTT. Translation: CASSDSPGAGDQTDTQYF.

The chain couples TRBV9 to TRBJ2-2, with a possible D match to TRBD1 (6 bases). Per the germline V gene, CDR1 is SGDLS and CDR2 is YYNGEE. This CDR3 contains 16 residues. V lost 0 bases and J lost 2, with 11 bases in between. The DNA for the CDR3 is TGTGCCAGCAGCGTAGGCCCCAGGGGAAACACCGGGGAGCTGTTTTTT. It is translated as CASSVGPRGNTGELFF.

The V call is TRBV10-3, the J call TRBJ2-7; TRBD2 agrees at 13 bases. In germline, CDR1 is ENHRY, CDR2 SYGVKD. The CDR3 has 14 amino acids. V lost 6 bases, J lost 4 bases, and 3 bases stayed unmatched. CDR3 residues: CAIRPGLAGYEQYF. CDR3 DNA: TGTGCCATCAGGCCGGGACTAGCGGGATACGAGCAGTACTTC.

The CDR3 loop reads CASSVQDRNTEAFF. In DNA, the CDR3 is TGTGCCAGCAGCGTACAGGATAGGAACACTGAAGCTTTCTTT. The V gene is TRBV5-4, the J gene TRBJ1-1; D is perhaps TRBD1 (5 bases). Trimming took 4 bases from V and 1 from J, leaving 11 bases between them. The germline CDR1 and CDR2 sequences are SGHNT and YYREEE (reference sequence). The CDR3 covers 14 residues.

The rearrangement links TRBV27 to TRBJ2-2; no firm D call. V dropped 2 bases and J dropped 1 base, with 5 bases sitting between them. This CDR3 is built from 14 residues. Germline-derived CDR1 and CDR2 are MNHEY and SMNVEV (reference sequence). The CDR3 here is CASSLVQNTGELFF. CDR3 nucleotides: TGTGCCAGCAGTTTAGTACAGAACACCGGGGAGCTGTTTTTT.

The chain employs TRBV7-8 and TRBJ2-4, with 7 bases lining up with TRBD2. V shed 5 bases, J shed 1 base, and the junction held 14 bases outside the gene matches. Germline V gives CDR1 SGHVS, CDR2 FQNEAQ. This CDR3 spans 18 amino acids. The CDR3 DNA reads as TGTGCCAGCAGCACTCCCAGGTGGGGGGGAGAGGCCAAAAACATTCAGTACTTC. This sequence encodes CASSTPRWGGEAKNIQYF.

As regards this clone: The junction departs from germline at one end; a sequencing error may be responsible. The DNA for the CDR3 is TGTGCCAGCAGTCGGGACTCCTACAATGGGCAGTTCTTC. It is translated as CASSRDSYNGQFF. The V call is TRBV11-2, the J call TRBJ2-1; perhaps TRBD2 as D (6 bases). From germline, CDR1 is SGHAT and CDR2 FQNNGV. This CDR3 is 13 amino acids long.

This clone appeared a few times. The V gene is TRBV5-6, the J gene TRBJ2-3, with 13 bases lining up with TRBD2. Trimming took 0 bases from V and 1 from J; bases not matched to a gene: 8. CDR3 length equals 19 residues. Germline V gene data show CDR1 as SGHDT and CDR2 as YYEEEE. The CDR3 DNA reads as TGTGCCAGCAGCTTGGGACCCGGACTAGCGGGAGTTGGCACAGATACGCAGTATTTT. Protein product: CASSLGPGLAGVGTDTQYF.

This chain connects TRBV7-6 to TRBJ2-5; maybe TRBD1 (5 bases). This CDR3 has 16 residues. Trimming cost V 6 bases and J 4 bases, with 21 bases left between them. Germline V gives CDR1 SGHVS, CDR2 FNYEAQ. This CDR3 is CASSPPGYRSRETQYF. CDR3 nucleotide sequence: TGTGCCAGCAGTCCTCCAGGGTATCGGTCGCGAGAGACCCAGTACTTC.

This clone turned up a few times. The chain recombines TRBV4-2 with TRBJ2-3, with 7 bases aligning to TRBD2. CDR3 length: 16 residues. J lost 4 bases, V lost 0 bases, and 7 bases had no gene match. Per the germline V gene, CDR1 is LGHNA and CDR2 is YNFKEQ. CDR3 residues: CASSQDPVREADTQYF. The CDR3 DNA is TGTGCCAGCAGCCAAGATCCCGTCCGGGAGGCAGATACGCAGTATTTT.

The DNA of the CDR3 is TGTGCCAGCAGCGCCCCCGACACTGAAGCTTTCTTT. Translated: CASSAPDTEAFF. V usage is TRBV9 and J usage is TRBJ1-1, with D uncertain. The germline V gene encodes CDR1 SGDLS and CDR2 YYNGEE. Trimming removed 3 bases at V and 3 bases at J, with 6 bases between. The CDR3 contains 12 residues.

This chain connects TRBV10-3 to TRBJ2-1; TRBD1 matches at 9 bases. Germline loops: CDR1 ENHRY, CDR2 SYGVKD. V lost 6 bases, J lost 6 bases, and 6 bases stayed unmatched. The CDR3 is made up of 14 amino acids. CDR3 sequence reads: CAIRWDRVTNEQFF. CDR3 DNA: TGTGCCATCAGGTGGGACAGGGTTACCAATGAGCAGTTCTTC.

This clone was observed once. Written as DNA, the CDR3 is TGTGCCAGCAGCGCCGGGACTAGCGGGGTCTCAGATACGCAGTATTTT. This sequence encodes CASSAGTSGVSDTQYF. V is TRBV9 and J is TRBJ2-3, with 13 positions matching TRBD2. CDR3 length equals 16 residues. Looked up from germline, CDR1 is SGDLS and CDR2 is YYNGEE. With 3 bases clipped from V and 4 bases from J, the junction kept 5 bases outside the gene matches.

In this sample, this clone turned up once. Written as DNA, the CDR3 is TGTGCCAGCAGTGAGGGCTTAGAGGGAAACACCATATATTTT. Translation: CASSEGLEGNTIYF. The chain uses TRBV25-1 and TRBJ1-3; D is unresolved. The CDR3 is 14 amino acids. V was clipped by 3 bases and J by 4 bases, with 10 bases between them. Germline CDR1 reads MGHDK; CDR2 reads SYGVNS.

The V and J genes are TRBV2 and TRBJ1-2, with TRBD1 matching over 10 bases. The length of the CDR3 is 16 residues. V dropped 5 bases and J dropped 2; count of bases not matched to a gene: 8. Germline CDR1 and CDR2: SNHLY and FYNNEI. CDR3 DNA: TGTGCCAGCAGTCTTTTCCCGGGACAGGGGAACTATGGCTACACCTTC. Translation gives CASSLFPGQGNYGYTF.

The rearrangement links TRBV28 to TRBJ2-2, with a weak D call TRBD2 (7 bases). V lost 3 bases and J lost 0, with 11 bases in between. Germline values: CDR1 MDHEN, CDR2 SYDVKM. The CDR3 length is 16 residues. The CDR3 reads CASSLGGTSNTGELFF. CDR3 nucleotides: TGTGCCAGCAGTTTGGGGGGGACATCGAACACCGGGGAGCTGTTTTTT. Full variable domain (missing parts from reference TRBV28 and TRBJ2-2): DVKVTQSSRYLVKRTGEKVFLECVQDMDHENMFWYRQDPGLGLRLIYFSYDVKMKEKGDIPEGYSVSREKKERFSLILESASTNQTSMYLCASSLGGTSNTGELFFGEGSRLTVL.